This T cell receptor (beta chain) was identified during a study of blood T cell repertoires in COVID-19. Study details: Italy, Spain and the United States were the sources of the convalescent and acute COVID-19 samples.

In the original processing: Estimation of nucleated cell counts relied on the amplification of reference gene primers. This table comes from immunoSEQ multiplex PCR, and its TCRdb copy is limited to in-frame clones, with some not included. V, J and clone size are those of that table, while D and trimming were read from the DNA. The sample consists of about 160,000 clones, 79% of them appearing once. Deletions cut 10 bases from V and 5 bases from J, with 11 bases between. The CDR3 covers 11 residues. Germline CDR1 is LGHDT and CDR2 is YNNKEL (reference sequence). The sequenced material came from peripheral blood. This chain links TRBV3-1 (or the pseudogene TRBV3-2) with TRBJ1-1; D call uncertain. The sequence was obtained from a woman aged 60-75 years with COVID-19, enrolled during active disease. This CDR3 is CATRGRTEAFF. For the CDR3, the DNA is TGTGCCACAAGAGGGCGTACTGAAGCTTTCTTT.